These 28 T cell receptor beta chains were all obtained from the same sample, sequenced in a study of T cell changes during pregnancy in multiple sclerosis. This table comes from immunoSEQ multiplex PCR, and its TCRdb copy is limited to in-frame clones, with some not included. The sample shows roughly 79,000 clones, just under 95% of them seen only once. Source: peripheral blood, taken in the second trimester of pregnancy. These receptor sequences come from a female donor in good health, enrolled as a control in a pregnancy study.

This sequence joins TRBV6-5 and TRBJ2-2; D unclear. Germline V lookup: CDR1 MNHEY, CDR2 SVGAGI. This CDR3 has 16 residues. Trimming stripped 0 bases from V and 0 bases from J, with 8 bases between. As DNA, the CDR3 is TGTGCCAGCAGTTACTCGGGCCTCGCGAACACCGGGGAGCTGTTTTTT. Translated: CASSYSGLANTGELFF.

J is TRBJ1-5 and V is TRBV9; TRBD1 is a possible D gene (5 bases). The CDR3 is 15 residues long. Per the germline V gene, CDR1 is SGDLS and CDR2 is YYNGEE. Between the trimmed V and J ends, which lost 1 base and 5 bases, there was a span of 13 bases. The CDR3 region is CASSVLGGLDQPQHF. CDR3 DNA sequence: TGTGCCAGCAGCGTATTGGGGGGGTTGGATCAGCCCCAGCATTTT.

As DNA, the CDR3 is TGCGCCAGCAGCCAAGATCGAGGAAGGAATCAGCCCCAGCATTTT. It yields the protein CASSQDRGRNQPQHF. The chain carries TRBV4-3 and TRBJ1-5; D gene unclear. V was cut by 0 bases and J by 4 bases, with 10 bases left in between. CDR3 length: 15 residues. Germline-derived CDR1 and CDR2 are LGHNA and YSLEER.

This sequence joins TRBV30 and TRBJ1-1; D unresolved. Germline V gene lookup returns CDR1 GTSNPN and CDR2 SVGIG (reference sequence). Between the trimmed V and J ends, which lost 6 bases and 5 bases, there was a span of 19 bases. This CDR3 has 14 residues. The CDR3 nucleotides read TGTGCCTGTTCCGGGGAGCCCAGAGGGACTGAAGCTTTCTTT. It translates to CACSGEPRGTEAFF. The full variable domain, with the rest looked up from reference TRBV30 and TRBJ1-1, is SQTIHQWPATLVQPVGSPLSLECTVEGTSNPNLYWYRQAAGRGLQLLFYSVGIGQISSEVPQNLSASRPQDRQFILSSKKLLLSDSGFYLCACSGEPRGTEAFFGQGTRLTVV.

This chain links TRBV4-1 with TRBJ2-7, with TRBD1 identical over 8 bases. V gave up 3 bases and J gave up 1 base; unmatched junction bases: 2. The CDR3 runs 14 residues. Germline CDR1 and CDR2: MGHRA and YSYEKL. The CDR3 loop is CASSQTGESYEQYF. The CDR3 nucleotides read TGCGCCAGCAGCCAGACAGGGGAATCCTACGAGCAGTACTTC.

This clone was recorded once. The rearrangement links TRBV7-6 to TRBJ2-1; TRBD2 matches 10 bases. CDR1 and CDR2 (germline): SGHVS, FNYEAQ. This CDR3 is built from 13 residues. The V and J ends lost 5 bases and 7 bases, in that order; junction bases with no gene match: 2. The chain's CDR3 is CASSPAGGNEQFF. For the CDR3, the DNA is TGTGCCAGCAGCCCAGCGGGGGGGAATGAGCAGTTCTTC.

The chain has TRBV18 and TRBJ2-7; 7 positions agree with TRBD1. The CDR3 totals 15 residues. Trimming removed 6 bases from V and 0 bases from J; junction bases left unmatched: 8. CDR1 and CDR2 (germline): KGHSH, LQKENI. In nucleotides, the CDR3 is TGTGCCAGCTCTCCCCAGGGGGTTCACTCCTACGAGCAGTACTTC. Protein sequence: CASSPQGVHSYEQYF.

This clone was seen a single time. CDR3 protein: CASRGQILWGSGANVLTF. As DNA, the CDR3 is TGTGCCAGCAGGGGACAGATCCTATGGGGCTCTGGGGCCAACGTCCTGACTTTC. The chain has TRBV2 and TRBJ2-6; 7 positions match TRBD1. The CDR3 extends over 18 amino acids. The V segment lost 6 bases and the J segment 0 bases; nucleotides outside the gene matches: 11. CDR1 is SNHLY and CDR2 is FYNNEI in the germline V gene.

The genes are TRBV7-8 and TRBJ2-1; D might be TRBD2 (6 bases). The CDR3 runs to 15 residues. The germline gives CDR1 SGHVS, CDR2 FQNEAQ. With 5 bases removed from V and 6 bases from J, the gap between germline ends came to 17 bases. CDR3: CASSPRRDLSNEQFF. In DNA, the CDR3 is TGTGCCAGCAGCCCCCGCCGGGACTTATCCAATGAGCAGTTCTTC. The whole variable domain, remainder taken from reference TRBV7-8 and TRBJ2-1, is GAGVSQSPRYKVAKRGQDVALRCDPISGHVSLFWYQQALGQGPEFLTYFQNEAQLDKSGLPSDRFFAERPEGSVSTLKIQRTQQEDSAVYLCASSPRRDLSNEQFFGPGTRLTVL.

This clone appeared once. The genes are TRBV5-5 and TRBJ1-1; D remains unclear. The CDR3 covers 15 residues. Trimming removed 2 bases from V and 4 bases from J, with 15 bases in between. Germline CDR1 is SGHKS and CDR2 is YYEKEE (reference sequence). The CDR3: CASSFDYREPTEAFF. The CDR3 bases are TGTGCCAGCAGCTTCGATTATCGGGAGCCCACTGAAGCTTTCTTT.

The chain recombines TRBV10-3 with TRBJ2-7, with 7 bases fitting TRBD2. The germline V gene encodes CDR1 ENHRY and CDR2 SYGVKD. CDR3 size: 12 residues. Germline trimming cut 6 bases from V and 5 bases from J; bases unmatched to any gene: 4. CDR3 nucleotides: TGTGCCATCAGGGGGGGGGTAGACGAGCAGTACTTC. Encoded protein: CAIRGGVDEQYF.

J is TRBJ1-2 and V is TRBV10-3; 8 bases are shared with TRBD1. This CDR3 spans 13 amino acids. The germline CDR1 and CDR2 sequences are ENHRY and SYGVKD. Trimming removed 4 bases from V and 3 bases from J; junction bases left unmatched: 1. CDR3 protein: CAISADRDYGYTF. CDR3 sequence (DNA): TGTGCCATCAGTGCGGACAGGGACTATGGCTACACCTTC.

The V and J genes are TRBV4-3 and TRBJ1-1; 7 bases align to TRBD1. Per the germline V gene, CDR1 is LGHNA and CDR2 is YSLEER. J gave up 2 bases and V 3 bases, and 6 bases lay outside the gene matches. CDR3 length equals 15 residues. CDR3 nucleotide sequence: TGCGCCAGCAGCCACCTGGACAGGAGTAACACTGAAGCTTTCTTT. Translating it yields CASSHLDRSNTEAFF.

The CDR3 is CASSEGDSYGYTF. The CDR3 bases are TGCGCCAGCAGCGAAGGGGACAGCTATGGCTACACCTTC. The V call is TRBV5-1, the J call TRBJ1-2, with TRBD1 matching over 7 bases. Trimming removed 4 bases from V and 4 bases from J; junction bases left unmatched: 4. In germline, CDR1 is SGHRS, CDR2 YFSETQ. CDR3 length equals 13 residues.

The V gene is TRBV6-6, the J gene TRBJ2-5; TRBD2 matches at 7 bases. CDR3 length: 14 amino acids. Germline V gene sequence: CDR1 MNHNY, CDR2 SVGAGI (reference sequence). Trimming at V came to 5 bases and at J to 5 bases, leaving 8 bases not matched to a gene. The CDR3 region has the DNA TGTGCCAGCAGTACAGGACTAGGGGCGGAGACCCAGTACTTC. Its translation: CASSTGLGAETQYF.

The rearrangement joins TRBV5-5 to TRBJ2-1; 9 bases map to TRBD1. In germline, CDR1 is SGHKS, CDR2 YYEKEE (reference sequence). The CDR3 has 16 residues. J lost 0 bases, V lost 4 bases, and 5 bases had no gene match. In nucleotides, the CDR3 is TGTGCCAGCAGCGCCGACAGGGGGAACTCCTACAATGAGCAGTTCTTC. Amino acids: CASSADRGNSYNEQFF. The full variable domain, rest sourced from reference TRBV5-5 and TRBJ2-1, is DAGVTQSPTHLIKTRGQQVTLRCSPISGHKSVSWYQQVLGQGPQFIFQYYEKEERGRGNFPDRFSARQFPNYSSELNVNALLLGDSALYLCASSADRGNSYNEQFFGPGTRLTVL.

The chain links TRBV7-2 to TRBJ2-7; D is unresolved. The CDR3 spans 13 residues. Trimming pared 5 bases from V and 5 bases from J, leaving 13 bases between. From germline, CDR1 is SGHTA and CDR2 FQGNSA. The CDR3 region is CASSPYDSDEQYF. The CDR3 DNA reads TGTGCCAGCAGCCCCTACGATTCGGACGAGCAGTACTTC.

The V call is TRBV7-3, the J call TRBJ2-2; maybe TRBD1 (7 bases). The CDR3 totals 16 residues. Trimming removed 3 bases at V and 4 bases at J, with 15 bases between. Germline CDR1 reads SGHTA; CDR2 reads FQGTGA. In nucleotides, the CDR3 is TGTGCCAGCAGCTTTCGGGCAGGGGGGCGCACCGGGGAGCTGTTTTTT. This codes for CASSFRAGGRTGELFF.

V and J are TRBV5-6 and TRBJ1-2, with D perhaps matching TRBD1 (6 bases). Germline loops: CDR1 SGHDT, CDR2 YYEEEE. With 5 bases removed from V and 5 bases from J, the gap between germline ends came to 13 bases. The length of the CDR3 is 13 residues. CDR3 nucleotide sequence: TGTGCCAGCAGAGGACAGAGTTTTTATGGCTACACCTTC. Its translation: CASRGQSFYGYTF. The entire variable domain, with the rest obtained from reference TRBV5-6 and TRBJ1-2, is as follows: DAGVTQSPTHLIKTRGQQVTLRCSPKSGHDTVSWYQQALGQGPQFIFQYYEEEERQRGNFPDRFSGHQFPNYSSELNVNALLLGDSALYLCASRGQSFYGYTFGSGTRLTVV.

The chain is built from TRBV6-5 and TRBJ1-2; D remains unclear. The CDR3 runs 14 residues. The germline gives CDR1 MNHEY, CDR2 SVGAGI. With 10 bases removed from V and 5 bases from J, the gap between germline ends came to 20 bases. For the CDR3, the DNA is TGTGCCACCCAATCTGACACGGTTCCTTATGGCTACACCTTC. Encoded protein: CATQSDTVPYGYTF.

This clone was seen once. The rearrangement joins TRBV15 to TRBJ1-2, with D possibly being TRBD1 (5 bases). This CDR3 comprises 13 residues. The germline V gene encodes CDR1 LNHNV and CDR2 YYDKDF (reference sequence). Trimming took 0 bases from V and 7 from J, leaving 9 bases between them. The CDR3 protein is CATSRDGAGGYTF. CDR3 nucleotides: TGTGCCACCAGCAGAGATGGGGCCGGTGGCTACACCTTC.

The chain has TRBV2 and TRBJ1-2, with 8 bases that match TRBD1. The CDR3 totals 18 residues. Germline CDR1 is SNHLY and CDR2 is FYNNEI. The V and J ends lost 2 bases and 3 bases, in that order; junction bases with no gene match: 14. In DNA form, the CDR3 reads TGTGCCAGCAGTGAATTTAAGCCAGGGGGCACCTCTCACTATGGCTACACCTTC. Its protein is CASSEFKPGGTSHYGYTF.

The chain combines TRBV6-5 with TRBJ1-1; 11 nucleotides line up with TRBD1. CDR3 length equals 12 residues. V shed 4 bases, J shed 12 bases, and the junction held 4 bases outside the gene matches. Germline V gives CDR1 MNHEY, CDR2 SVGAGI. Written as DNA, the CDR3 is TGTGCCAGCAGTTGGGACAGGGGGGAAACTTTCTTT. Residues: CASSWDRGETFF.

The chain links TRBV6-5 to TRBJ2-7, with 7 nucleotides matching TRBD1. Germline CDR1 and CDR2: MNHEY and SVGAGI. The junction had 12 bases not matched to a gene; V was cut back by 6 bases and J by 4 bases. This CDR3 has 15 residues. For the CDR3, the DNA is TGTGCCAGCAGCCTAGGGGGCGCATCAATTTACGAGCAGTACTTC. Protein sequence: CASSLGGASIYEQYF.

The genes are TRBV30 and TRBJ2-1; possibly TRBD1 for D (6 bases). This CDR3 has 14 residues. The V end lost 1 base, the J end lost 6 bases, and 13 bases lay between the germline ends. Germline assignment: CDR1 GTSNPN and CDR2 SVGIG (reference sequence). In DNA, the CDR3 is TGTGCCTGGAGTGCGATCTCCAGGGGCAATGAGCAGTTCTTC. It translates to CAWSAISRGNEQFF.

The chain uses TRBV7-2 and TRBJ1-2; a weak D match, TRBD1 (5 bases). CDR3 size: 15 residues. The germline V gene has CDR1 SGHTA and CDR2 FQGNSA. V lost 5 bases to trimming and J lost 8 bases, with 21 bases between them. The CDR3 sequence is CASSLPPGLQGGYTF. CDR3 nucleotide sequence: TGTGCCAGCAGCCTTCCCCCCGGCCTCCAGGGCGGCTACACCTTC.

V is TRBV11-2 and J is TRBJ1-3; possibly TRBD1 for D (5 bases). CDR1 and CDR2 from the germline V gene are SGHAT and FQNNGV. The CDR3 has 15 amino acids. Trimming stripped 1 base from V and 2 bases from J, with 9 bases between. The CDR3 coding sequence is TGTGCCAGCAGCTTAGGGGGGGGGACTGGAAACACCATATATTTT. Translated, it gives CASSLGGGTGNTIYF.

This clone was observed a handful of times. The rearrangement joins TRBV5-4 to TRBJ1-2, with 7 bases identical to TRBD1. CDR3 length: 16 residues. V lost 4 bases, J lost 2 bases, and 11 bases stayed unmatched. The V gene's germline CDR1 is SGHNT and CDR2 YYREEE (reference sequence). The CDR3 spells CASSHVRGQRNYGYTF. The DNA of the CDR3 is TGTGCCAGCAGCCATGTCCGGGGACAGCGCAACTATGGCTACACCTTC.